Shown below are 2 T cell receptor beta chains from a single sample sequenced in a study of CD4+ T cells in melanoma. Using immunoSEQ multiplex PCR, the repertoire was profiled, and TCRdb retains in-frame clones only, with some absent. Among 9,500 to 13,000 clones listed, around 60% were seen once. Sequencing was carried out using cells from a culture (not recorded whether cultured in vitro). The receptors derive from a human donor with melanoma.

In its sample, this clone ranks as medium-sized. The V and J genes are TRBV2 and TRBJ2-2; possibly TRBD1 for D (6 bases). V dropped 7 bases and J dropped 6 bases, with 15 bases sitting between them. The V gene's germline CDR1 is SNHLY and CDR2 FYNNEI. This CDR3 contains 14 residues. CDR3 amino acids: CASKVLGAAGELFF. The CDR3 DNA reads TGTGCCAGCAAGGTCTTGGGGGCAGCCGGGGAGCTGTTTTTT. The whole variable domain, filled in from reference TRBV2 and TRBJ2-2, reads EPEVTQTPSHQVTQMGQEVILRCVPISNHLYFYWYRQILGQKVEFLVSFYNNEISEKSEIFDDQFSVERPDGSNFTLKIRSTKLEDSAMYFCASKVLGAAGELFFGEGSRLTVL.

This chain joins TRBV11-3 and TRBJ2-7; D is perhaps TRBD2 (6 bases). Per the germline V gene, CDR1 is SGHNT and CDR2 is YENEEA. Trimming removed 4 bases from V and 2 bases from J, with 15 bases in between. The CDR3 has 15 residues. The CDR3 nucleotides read TGTGCCAGCAGCTCCTCCGGGACTCTTACCTACGAGCAGTACTTC. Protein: CASSSSGTLTYEQYF.